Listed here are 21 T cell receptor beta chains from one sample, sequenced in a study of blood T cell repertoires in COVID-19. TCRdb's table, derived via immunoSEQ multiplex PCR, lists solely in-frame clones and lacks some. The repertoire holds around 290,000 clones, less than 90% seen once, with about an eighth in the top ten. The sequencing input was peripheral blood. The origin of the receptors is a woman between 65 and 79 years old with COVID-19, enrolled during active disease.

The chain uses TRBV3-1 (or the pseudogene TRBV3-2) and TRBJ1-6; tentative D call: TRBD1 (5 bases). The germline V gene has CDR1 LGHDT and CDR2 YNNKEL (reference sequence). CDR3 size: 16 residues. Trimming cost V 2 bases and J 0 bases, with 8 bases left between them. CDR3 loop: CASSQRGGSYNSPLHF. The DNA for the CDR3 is TGTGCCAGCAGCCAACGGGGGGGCTCCTATAATTCACCCCTCCACTTT.

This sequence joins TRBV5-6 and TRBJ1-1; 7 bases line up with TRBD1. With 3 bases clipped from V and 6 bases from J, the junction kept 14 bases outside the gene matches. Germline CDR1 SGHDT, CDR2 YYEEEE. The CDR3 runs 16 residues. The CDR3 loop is CASSSTGERATAEAFF. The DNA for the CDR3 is TGTGCCAGCAGCTCTACAGGGGAGCGGGCAACGGCTGAAGCTTTCTTT.

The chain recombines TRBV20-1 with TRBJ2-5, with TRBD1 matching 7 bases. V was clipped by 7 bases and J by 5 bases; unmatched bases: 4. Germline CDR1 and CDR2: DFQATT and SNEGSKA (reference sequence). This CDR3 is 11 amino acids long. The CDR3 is CSVATGETQYF. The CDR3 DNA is TGCAGTGTCGCGACAGGGGAGACCCAGTACTTC.

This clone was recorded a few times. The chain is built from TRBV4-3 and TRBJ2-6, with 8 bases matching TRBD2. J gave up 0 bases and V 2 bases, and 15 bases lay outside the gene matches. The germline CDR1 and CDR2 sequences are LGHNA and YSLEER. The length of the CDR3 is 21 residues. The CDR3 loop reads CASSQSPAMRGASSGANVLTF. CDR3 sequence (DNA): TGCGCCAGCAGCCAAAGCCCCGCTATGCGGGGGGCCTCCTCTGGGGCCAACGTCCTGACTTTC.

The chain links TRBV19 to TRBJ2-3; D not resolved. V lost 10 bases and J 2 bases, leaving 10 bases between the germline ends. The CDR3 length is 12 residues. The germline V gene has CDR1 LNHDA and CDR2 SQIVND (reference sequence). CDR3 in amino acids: CATREDTDTQYF. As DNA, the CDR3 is TGTGCCACAAGAGAGGACACAGATACGCAGTATTTT.

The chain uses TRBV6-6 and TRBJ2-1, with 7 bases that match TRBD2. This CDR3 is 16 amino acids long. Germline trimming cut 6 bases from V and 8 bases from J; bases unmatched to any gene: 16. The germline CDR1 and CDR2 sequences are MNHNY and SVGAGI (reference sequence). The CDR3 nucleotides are TGTGCCAGCAGCCCCTTCGCGGGGGACCTCGTCGATGAGCAGTTCTTC. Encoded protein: CASSPFAGDLVDEQFF.

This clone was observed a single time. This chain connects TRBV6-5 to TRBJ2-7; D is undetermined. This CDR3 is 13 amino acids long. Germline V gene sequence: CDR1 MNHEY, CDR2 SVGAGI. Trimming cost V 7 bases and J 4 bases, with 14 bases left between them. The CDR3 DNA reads TGTGCCAGCAACGATAGGCAGACTTACGAGCAGTACTTC. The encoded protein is CASNDRQTYEQYF.

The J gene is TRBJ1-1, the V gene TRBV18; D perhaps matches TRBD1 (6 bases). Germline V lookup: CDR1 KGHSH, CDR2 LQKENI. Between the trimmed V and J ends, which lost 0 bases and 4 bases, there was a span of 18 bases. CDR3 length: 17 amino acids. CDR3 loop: CASSPPKSRGAGTEAFF. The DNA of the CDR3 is TGTGCCAGCTCACCACCAAAATCCCGGGGGGCGGGCACTGAAGCTTTCTTT.

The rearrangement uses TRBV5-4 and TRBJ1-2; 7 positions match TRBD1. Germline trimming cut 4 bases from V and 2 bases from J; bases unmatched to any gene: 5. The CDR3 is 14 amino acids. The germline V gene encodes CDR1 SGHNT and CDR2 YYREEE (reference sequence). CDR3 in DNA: TGTGCCAGCAGCCCCGGGACAGTCAACTATGGCTACACCTTC. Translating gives CASSPGTVNYGYTF. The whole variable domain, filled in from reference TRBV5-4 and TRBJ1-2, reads ETGVTQSPTHLIKTRGQQVTLRCSSQSGHNTVSWYQQALGQGPQFIFQYYREEENGRGNFPPRFSGLQFPNYSSELNVNALELDDSALYLCASSPGTVNYGYTFGSGTRLTVV.

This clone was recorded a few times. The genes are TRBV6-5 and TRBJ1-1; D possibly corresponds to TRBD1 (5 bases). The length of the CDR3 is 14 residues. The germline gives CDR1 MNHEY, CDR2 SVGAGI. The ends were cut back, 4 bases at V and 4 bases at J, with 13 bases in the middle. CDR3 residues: CASSSGTGGTEAFF. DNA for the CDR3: TGTGCCAGCAGTTCAGGTACGGGGGGCACTGAAGCTTTCTTT.

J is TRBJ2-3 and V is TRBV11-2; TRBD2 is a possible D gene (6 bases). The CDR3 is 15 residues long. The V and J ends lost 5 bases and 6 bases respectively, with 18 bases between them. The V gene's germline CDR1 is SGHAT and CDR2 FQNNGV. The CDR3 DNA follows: TGTGCCAGCAGCCGGAATACCCTAGCGACCGATACGCAGTATTTT. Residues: CASSRNTLATDTQYF.

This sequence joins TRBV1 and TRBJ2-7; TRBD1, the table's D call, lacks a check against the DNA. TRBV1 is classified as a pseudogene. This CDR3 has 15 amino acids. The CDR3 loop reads CTSSQVGPFTYEQYF. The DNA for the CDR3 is TGCACCAGCAGCCAAGTGGGGCCGTTCACCTACGAGCAGTACTTC.

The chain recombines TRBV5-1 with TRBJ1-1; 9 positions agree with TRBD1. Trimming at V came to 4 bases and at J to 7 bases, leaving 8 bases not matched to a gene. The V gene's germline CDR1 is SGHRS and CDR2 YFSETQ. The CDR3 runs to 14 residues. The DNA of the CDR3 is TGCGCCAGCAGCCCTGCAGACAGGGGGATTGAAGCTTTCTTT. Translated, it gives CASSPADRGIEAFF.

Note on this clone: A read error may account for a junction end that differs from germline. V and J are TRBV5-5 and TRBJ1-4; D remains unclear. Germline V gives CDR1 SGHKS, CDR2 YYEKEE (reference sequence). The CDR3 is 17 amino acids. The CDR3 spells CASSLIFPIQTYEKLFF. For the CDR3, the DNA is TGTGCCAGCAGCCTGATTTTTCCTATCCAAACTTATGAAAAACTGTTTTTT.

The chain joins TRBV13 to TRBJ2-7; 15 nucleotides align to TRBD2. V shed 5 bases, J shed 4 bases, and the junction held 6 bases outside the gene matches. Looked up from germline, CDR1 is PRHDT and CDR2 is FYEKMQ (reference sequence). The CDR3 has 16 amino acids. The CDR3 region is CASSPGGLAGGYEQYF. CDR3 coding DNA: TGTGCCAGCAGCCCCGGGGGACTAGCGGGGGGATACGAGCAGTACTTC.

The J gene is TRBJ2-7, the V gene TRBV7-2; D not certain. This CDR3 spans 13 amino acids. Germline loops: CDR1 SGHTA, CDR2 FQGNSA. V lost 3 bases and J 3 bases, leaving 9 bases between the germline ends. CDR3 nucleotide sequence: TGTGCCAGCAGCTTGGCGGCAATCTACGAGCAGTACTTC. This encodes CASSLAAIYEQYF.

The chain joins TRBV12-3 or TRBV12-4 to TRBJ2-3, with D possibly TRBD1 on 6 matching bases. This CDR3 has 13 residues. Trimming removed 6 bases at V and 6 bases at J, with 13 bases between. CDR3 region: CASSPLQGDTQYF. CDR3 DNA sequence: TGTGCCAGCAGCCCGTTGCAGGGGGATACGCAGTATTTT.

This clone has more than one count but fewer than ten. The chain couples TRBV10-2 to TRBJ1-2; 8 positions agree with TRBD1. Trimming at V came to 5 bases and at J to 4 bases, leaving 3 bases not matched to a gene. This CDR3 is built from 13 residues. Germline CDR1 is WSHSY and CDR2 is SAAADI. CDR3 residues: CASSPGQVYGYTF. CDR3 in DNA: TGCGCCAGCAGTCCGGGACAGGTCTATGGCTACACCTTC.

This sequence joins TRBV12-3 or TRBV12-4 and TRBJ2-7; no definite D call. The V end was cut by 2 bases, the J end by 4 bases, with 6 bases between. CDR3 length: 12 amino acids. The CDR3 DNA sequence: TGTGCCAGCAGTTTACTGCAGTACGAGCAGTACTTC. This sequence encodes CASSLLQYEQYF.

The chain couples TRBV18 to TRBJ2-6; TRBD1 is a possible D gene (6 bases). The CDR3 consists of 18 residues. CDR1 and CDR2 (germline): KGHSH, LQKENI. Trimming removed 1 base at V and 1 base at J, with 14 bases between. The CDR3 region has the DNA TGTGCCAGCTCACCACGGACAGCGAGCTTGTCTGGGGCCAACGTCCTGACTTTC. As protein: CASSPRTASLSGANVLTF.

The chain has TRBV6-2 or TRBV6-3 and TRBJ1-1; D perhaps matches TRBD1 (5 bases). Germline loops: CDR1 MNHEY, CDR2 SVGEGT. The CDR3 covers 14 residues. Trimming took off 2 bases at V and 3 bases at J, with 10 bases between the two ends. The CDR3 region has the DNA TGTGCCAGCAGTTACCGCCAGGGCGACACTGAAGCTTTCTTT. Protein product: CASSYRQGDTEAFF.